The 25 T cell receptor beta chains below were found in one sample sequenced in a study of blood T cell repertoires in COVID-19. Measured with immunoSEQ multiplex PCR; TCRdb has only the in-frame clones, and not every one. The sample includes about 42,000 clones, around 88% of them seen just once. Sequencing input: peripheral blood. These receptors were obtained from a human donor in a cohort sampled during active COVID-19.

The chain links TRBV2 to TRBJ2-1; 13 positions agree with TRBD2. The V segment lost 5 bases and the J segment 6 bases; nucleotides outside the gene matches: 7. There are 16 residues in the CDR3. CDR1 SNHLY and CDR2 FYNNEI come from the germline V gene. CDR3 sequence (DNA): TGTGCCAGCAGTCAATCTACTAGCGGGAGGGCCAATGAGCAGTTCTTC. This translates into CASSQSTSGRANEQFF.

This clone was picked up a small number of times. The rearrangement joins TRBV28 to TRBJ1-3, with D unclear. CDR1 is MDHEN and CDR2 is SYDVKM in the germline V gene. CDR3 length: 13 amino acids. Between the trimmed V and J ends, which lost 7 bases and 3 bases, there was a span of 10 bases. The CDR3, as DNA: TGTGCCAGCACCCCTCGACTTGGAAACACCATATATTTT. It yields the protein CASTPRLGNTIYF.

The rearrangement links TRBV7-2 to TRBJ1-1, with TRBD1 matching 8 bases. The germline gives CDR1 SGHTA, CDR2 FQGNSA. The CDR3 runs to 15 residues. The J segment lost 4 bases and the V segment lost 3 bases, leaving 7 bases of the junction unmatched. This CDR3 is CASSFRTGRITEAFF. The CDR3 DNA is TGTGCCAGCAGCTTTAGGACAGGGCGAATCACTGAAGCTTTCTTT.

J is TRBJ2-1 and V is TRBV6-2 or TRBV6-3; D is undetermined. The germline V gene has CDR1 MNHEY and CDR2 SVGEGT. This CDR3 contains 12 residues. Trimming removed 0 bases from V and 8 bases from J, with 5 bases in between. The CDR3: CASSYSPYEQFF. The DNA of the CDR3 is TGTGCCAGCAGTTACTCTCCATATGAGCAGTTCTTC.

The J gene is TRBJ2-3, the V gene TRBV7-9, with D perhaps TRBD2 (6 bases). Between the trimmed V and J ends, which lost 4 bases and 2 bases, there was a span of 10 bases. The CDR3 totals 14 residues. CDR1 SEHNR and CDR2 FQNEAQ come from the germline V gene (reference sequence). The CDR3 sequence is CASSSGGNTDTQYF. The DNA for the CDR3 is TGTGCCAGCAGCTCCGGAGGGAACACAGATACGCAGTATTTT.

The chain uses TRBV5-3 and TRBJ1-6; D is possibly TRBD1 (5 bases). TRBV5-3 is recorded as an ORF, its role being uncertain. Deletions cut 1 base from V and 8 bases from J, with 13 bases between. This CDR3 has 15 residues. CDR3 bases: TGTGCCAGAAGCTTGCTTGGGGGGGTTTATTCACCCCTCCACTTT. Its protein product is CARSLLGGVYSPLHF.

This rearrangement joins TRBV28 to TRBJ1-2; possibly TRBD1 for D (6 bases). The CDR3 runs 14 residues. In germline, CDR1 is MDHEN, CDR2 SYDVKM. Trimming shortened V by 7 bases and J by 7 bases, and 19 bases separated the two germline ends. The CDR3 DNA is TGTGCCAGCATTTCGACCAGGGGATTTGCTGGCTACACCTTC. Its translation: CASISTRGFAGYTF.

The rearrangement uses TRBV4-3 and TRBJ2-2; 11 positions agree with TRBD2. Germline CDR1 and CDR2: LGHNA and YSLEER. The V gene end was trimmed by 3 bases and the J gene end by 7 bases; junction bases not matched to a gene: 10. This CDR3 contains 17 residues. The CDR3: CASSHSFSGGADGELFF. DNA of the CDR3: TGCGCCAGCAGCCATTCTTTTAGCGGGGGGGCCGACGGGGAGCTGTTTTTT.

The V gene is TRBV4-2, the J gene TRBJ2-7; the match to TRBD1 covers 7 bases. The trim removed 4 bases at V and 0 bases at J, leaving 6 bases unmatched. The CDR3 covers 15 residues. Germline assignment: CDR1 LGHNA and CDR2 YNFKEQ. CDR3 in DNA: TGTGCCAGCAGCCTTACGGGACAGAGCTCCTACGAGCAGTACTTC. This sequence encodes CASSLTGQSSYEQYF.

The chain joins TRBV30 to TRBJ1-3, with D perhaps matching TRBD1 (6 bases). Germline lookup yields CDR1 GTSNPN and CDR2 SVGIG (reference sequence). The CDR3 consists of 14 residues. The V end was cut by 0 bases, the J end by 6 bases, with 12 bases between. CDR3 DNA sequence: TGTGCCTGGAGTGTACCCAACAGGGAAAACACCATATATTTT. Translated: CAWSVPNRENTIYF.

The J gene is TRBJ2-7, the V gene TRBV5-5; D may be TRBD1 (5 bases). Trimming stripped 5 bases from V and 3 bases from J, with 18 bases between. CDR1 is SGHKS, CDR2 YYEKEE, per germline (reference sequence). The CDR3 length is 15 residues. As DNA, the CDR3 is TGTGCCAGCAGTTTCTCTGACAGAGGCGGCTACGAGCAGTACTTC. Translation gives CASSFSDRGGYEQYF.

The V call is TRBV7-9, the J call TRBJ1-2; D is unclear. The CDR3 covers 15 residues. V lost 5 bases and J lost 4, with 17 bases in between. The V gene's germline CDR1 is SEHNR and CDR2 FQNEAQ (reference sequence). The CDR3 region is CASSLFGDAVYGYTF. CDR3 DNA sequence: TGTGCCAGCAGCCTATTTGGTGATGCGGTCTATGGCTACACCTTC.

Written as DNA, the CDR3 is TGTGCCAGCAATCAGGGACAGGGTAAAACAGATACGCAGTATTTT. It translates to CASNQGQGKTDTQYF. This chain connects TRBV6-6 to TRBJ2-3; 9 nucleotides agree with TRBD1. Germline V CDR1 and CDR2: MNHNY, SVGAGI (reference sequence). The CDR3 spans 15 residues. Losses at the gene ends were 7 bases for V and 3 bases for J; bases not matched to a gene: 8.

The chain carries TRBV2 and TRBJ2-7; possibly TRBD1 for D (5 bases). The V gene lost 7 bases and the J gene lost 3 bases, with 19 bases spanning the gap. The CDR3 is 15 amino acids. Germline CDR1 and CDR2: SNHLY and FYNNEI. The CDR3 DNA sequence: TGTGCCAGCACGTGGGGCGGACACGGAGACTACGAGCAGTACTTC. This gives the protein CASTWGGHGDYEQYF.

The V and J genes are TRBV30 and TRBJ2-1, with 9 bases lining up with TRBD2. Germline V CDR1 and CDR2: GTSNPN, SVGIG (reference sequence). V gave up 6 bases and J gave up 6 bases; unmatched junction bases: 9. The CDR3 runs 14 residues. CDR3 in amino acids: CACPTSGNSNEQFF. The DNA of the CDR3 is TGTGCCTGTCCGACTAGCGGCAATTCCAATGAGCAGTTCTTC.

This sequence joins TRBV6-2 or TRBV6-3 and TRBJ1-4; D not certain. Germline CDR1 and CDR2: MNHEY and SVGEGT. V was trimmed by 2 bases and J by 0 bases, leaving 10 bases between them. The CDR3 length is 16 residues. The CDR3 sequence is CASSYQRQATNEKLFF. The CDR3 DNA is TGTGCCAGCAGTTACCAACGACAAGCAACTAATGAAAAACTGTTTTTT.

This sequence joins TRBV7-3 and TRBJ2-1; D is possibly TRBD2 (6 bases). Trimming took 2 bases from V and 2 from J, leaving 13 bases between them. Germline V gene data show CDR1 as SGHTA and CDR2 as FQGTGA. CDR3 size: 16 residues. The CDR3 reads CASSLSGGTTYNEQFF. As DNA, the CDR3 is TGTGCCAGCAGCTTATCGGGCGGGACGACCTACAATGAGCAGTTCTTC.

This clone was seen only a few times. The chain employs TRBV7-9 and TRBJ1-1; TRBD1 matches 11 bases. Germline V gene data show CDR1 as SEHNR and CDR2 as FQNEAQ (reference sequence). J lost 0 bases, V lost 7 bases, and 7 bases had no gene match. The CDR3 length is 16 residues. The CDR3 loop reads CASKRWTGGMNTEAFF. The CDR3 nucleotides are TGTGCCAGCAAACGATGGACAGGGGGCATGAACACTGAAGCTTTCTTT.

The J gene is TRBJ1-2, the V gene TRBV2; D gene ambiguous. The CDR3 runs to 14 residues. Germline loops: CDR1 SNHLY, CDR2 FYNNEI. The germline V and J ends were trimmed by 7 bases and 7 bases, with 19 bases remaining between them. For the CDR3, the DNA is TGTGCCAGCACCGAGTATGAGGGTTTTAGTGGCTACACCTTC. It is translated as CASTEYEGFSGYTF.

This rearrangement joins TRBV7-2 to TRBJ1-3; tentatively, D is TRBD1 (5 bases). The V and J ends lost 4 bases and 0 bases respectively, with 13 bases between them. This CDR3 has 16 amino acids. CDR1 SGHTA and CDR2 FQGNSA come from the germline V gene. As DNA, the CDR3 is TGTGCCAGCAGCTCCGCGGGACTGAACTCTGGAAACACCATATATTTT. It is translated as CASSSAGLNSGNTIYF.

J is TRBJ1-3 and V is TRBV28; D possibly corresponds to TRBD1 (6 bases). Trimming pared 1 base from V and 4 bases from J, leaving 11 bases between. This CDR3 comprises 15 residues. Germline V lookup: CDR1 MDHEN, CDR2 SYDVKM. The CDR3 region is CASSLSGGQGNTIYF. The CDR3 DNA reads TGTGCCAGCAGTTTATCGGGGGGGCAGGGAAACACCATATATTTT.

This clone has more than one count but fewer than ten. V and J are TRBV9 and TRBJ1-2, with D possibly TRBD1 on 6 matching bases. This CDR3 has 14 residues. Trimming removed 0 bases at V and 2 bases at J, with 8 bases between. Germline V lookup: CDR1 SGDLS, CDR2 YYNGEE. CDR3 protein: CASSVGQDNYGYTF. The CDR3 coding sequence is TGTGCCAGCAGCGTAGGACAGGACAACTATGGCTACACCTTC.

V is TRBV5-6 and J is TRBJ1-2, with D tentatively TRBD1 (5 bases). There are 13 residues in the CDR3. The V and J ends lost 0 bases and 5 bases respectively, with 8 bases between them. Germline CDR1 SGHDT, CDR2 YYEEEE. The CDR3 DNA reads as TGTGCCAGCAGCTTGGGCAGGGCGTATGGCTACACCTTC. Translated, it gives CASSLGRAYGYTF.

This sequence joins TRBV25-1 and TRBJ1-2; 9 bases align to TRBD1. V was clipped by 5 bases and J by 2 bases; unmatched bases: 3. The CDR3 consists of 14 residues. Per germline, CDR1 MGHDK and CDR2 SYGVNS. Written as DNA, the CDR3 is TGTGCCAGCAGTCGCGGGACAGGGAACTATGGCTACACCTTC. It encodes CASSRGTGNYGYTF.

This chain connects TRBV4-1 to TRBJ2-3; TRBD2 agrees at 7 bases. Germline V gives CDR1 MGHRA, CDR2 YSYEKL. The CDR3 length is 16 residues. V was clipped by 0 bases and J by 1 base; unmatched bases: 4. The CDR3 sequence is CASSQEGSGGTDTQYF. DNA for the CDR3: TGCGCCAGCAGCCAAGAAGGCAGCGGGGGCACAGATACGCAGTATTTT.